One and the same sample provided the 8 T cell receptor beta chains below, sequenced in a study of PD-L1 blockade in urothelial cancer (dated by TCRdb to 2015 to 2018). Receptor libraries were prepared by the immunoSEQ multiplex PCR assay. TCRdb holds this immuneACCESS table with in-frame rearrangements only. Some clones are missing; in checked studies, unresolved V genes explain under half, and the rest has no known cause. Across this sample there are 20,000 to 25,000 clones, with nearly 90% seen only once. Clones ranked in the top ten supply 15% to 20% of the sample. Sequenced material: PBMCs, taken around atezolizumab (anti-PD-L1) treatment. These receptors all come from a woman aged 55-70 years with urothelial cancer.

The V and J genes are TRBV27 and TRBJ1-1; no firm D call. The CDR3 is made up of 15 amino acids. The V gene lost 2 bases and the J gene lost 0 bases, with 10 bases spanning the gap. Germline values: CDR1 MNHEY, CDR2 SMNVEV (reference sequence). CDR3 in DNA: TGTGCCAGCAGTTTACGCCTAAATATGAACACTGAAGCTTTCTTT. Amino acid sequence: CASSLRLNMNTEAFF.

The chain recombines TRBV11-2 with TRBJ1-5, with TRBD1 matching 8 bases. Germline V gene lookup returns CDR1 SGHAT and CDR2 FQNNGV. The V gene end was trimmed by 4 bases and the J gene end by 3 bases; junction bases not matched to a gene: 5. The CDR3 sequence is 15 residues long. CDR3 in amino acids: CASSYDRGYNQPQHF. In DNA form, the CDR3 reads TGTGCCAGCAGCTACGACAGGGGCTACAATCAGCCCCAGCATTTT.

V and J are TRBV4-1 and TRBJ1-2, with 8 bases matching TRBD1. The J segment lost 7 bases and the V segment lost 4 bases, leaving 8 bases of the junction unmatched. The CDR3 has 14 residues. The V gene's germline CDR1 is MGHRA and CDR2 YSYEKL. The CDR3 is CASSPQGGLSGYTF. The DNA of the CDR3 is TGCGCCAGCAGCCCACAGGGGGGACTGAGTGGCTACACCTTC.

The CDR3 DNA follows: TGTGCCACCAGCAGAGATAGGGGACAGAGAAATCAGCCCCAGCATTTT. Translating it yields CATSRDRGQRNQPQHF. This chain connects TRBV15 to TRBJ1-5; 7 nucleotides agree with TRBD1. V lost 0 bases to trimming and J lost 4 bases; unmatched junction nucleotides: 6. The CDR3 is made up of 16 amino acids. CDR1 LNHNV and CDR2 YYDKDF come from the germline V gene (reference sequence).

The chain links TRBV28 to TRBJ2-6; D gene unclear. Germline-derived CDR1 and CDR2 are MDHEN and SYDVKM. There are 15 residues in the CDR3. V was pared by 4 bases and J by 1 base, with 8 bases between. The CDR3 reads CASSSTRSGANVLTF. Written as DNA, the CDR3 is TGTGCCAGCAGTTCGACTCGGTCTGGGGCCAACGTCCTGACTTTC.

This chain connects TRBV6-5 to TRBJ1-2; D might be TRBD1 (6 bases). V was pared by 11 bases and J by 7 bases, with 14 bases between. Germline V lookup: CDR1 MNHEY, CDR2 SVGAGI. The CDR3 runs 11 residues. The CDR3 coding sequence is TGTGCCGTATCTGCGGGGGCTGGCTACACCTTC. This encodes CAVSAGAGYTF.

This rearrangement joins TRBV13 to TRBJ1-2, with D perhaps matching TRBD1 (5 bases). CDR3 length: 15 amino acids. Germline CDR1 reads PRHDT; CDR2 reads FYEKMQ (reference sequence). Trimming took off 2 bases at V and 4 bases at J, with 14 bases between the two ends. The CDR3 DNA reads TGTGCCAGCAGCTTAACGGCGGGGGGACCCTATGGCTACACCTTC. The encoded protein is CASSLTAGGPYGYTF.

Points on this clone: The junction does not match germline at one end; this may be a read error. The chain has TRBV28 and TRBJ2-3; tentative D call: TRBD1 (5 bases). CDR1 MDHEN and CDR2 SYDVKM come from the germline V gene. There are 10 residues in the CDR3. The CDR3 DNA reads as TGTGCCAGCAGTGGTAGGGGTTTGAATTTT. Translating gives CASSGRGLNF. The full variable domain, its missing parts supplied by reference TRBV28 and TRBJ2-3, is DVKVTQSSRYLVKRTGEKVFLECVQDMDHENMFWYRQDPGLGLRLIYFSYDVKMKEKGDIPEGYSVSREKKERFSLILESASTNQTSMYLCASSGRGLNFGPGTRLTVL.